This TCR beta chain was identified during a study of shared clonotypes between healthy human individuals. From germline, CDR1 is SGHRS and CDR2 YFSETQ. This CDR3 has 14 amino acids. Trimming removed 2 bases at V and 0 bases at J, with 6 bases between. TCRdb's copy holds only in-frame clones and misses some; the assay was immunoSEQ multiplex PCR. The sample shows about 2.3 million clones, 85% to 95% of them seen only once. This clone occurred a few times. Other DNA sequences in this specimen translate into the identical CDR3. This receptor was obtained from a man between 18 and 35 years old in good health. Some clones in this sample may be carry-over from other donors' samples. Sequenced input: naive CD4+ T cells from PBMCs. Subset: CD45RA+ positively selected. The chain uses TRBV5-1 and TRBJ1-5, with a possible D match to TRBD1 (5 bases). CDR3 in amino acids: CASSLGVSNQPQHF. The CDR3 bases are TGCGCCAGCAGCTTAGGGGTTAGCAATCAGCCCCAGCATTTT.